This T cell receptor beta chain came from a study of shared clonotypes between healthy human individuals. Study at large: Three CD4 naive, three CD4 memory, two CD8 naive and one CD8 memory plate were used per donor.

Of note for this clone: Antigen unknown.

CDR1 SGHDT and CDR2 YYEEEE come from the germline V gene. V gave up 3 bases and J gave up 7 bases; unmatched junction bases: 4. CDR3 length: 13 amino acids. Tens of thousands of T cell genomes, or about 200 ng DNA, went into the sorted-subset replicate PCRs. Clones were read by immunoSEQ multiplex PCR, and TCRdb kept only the in-frame ones, dropping some. The sample holds about 2.1 million clones, roughly 91% seen once. As defined, naive CD8 cells were CD45RO-negative and positively selected for CCR7, with terminally differentiated effector memory CD45RA+ cells excluded. Overall study results and limits: Estimated richness values were generally larger in naive subsets than in memory subsets.

The V call is TRBV5-6, the J call TRBJ2-1; 7 nucleotides agree with TRBD1. The sequencing sample was made of naive CD8+ T cells from PBMCs. The source of this sequence is a man younger than 35 in good health. Some clones in this sample may be carry-over from other donors' samples. The chain's CDR3 is CASSYRGWNEQFF. For the CDR3, the DNA is TGTGCCAGCAGCTACAGGGGTTGGAATGAGCAGTTCTTC. Looking up the rest from reference TRBV5-6 and TRBJ2-1 gives the full variable domain: DAGVTQSPTHLIKTRGQQVTLRCSPKSGHDTVSWYQQALGQGPQFIFQYYEEEERQRGNFPDRFSGHQFPNYSSELNVNALLLGDSALYLCASSYRGWNEQFFGPGTRLTVL.